This TCR beta chain comes out of a study of cytomegalovirus exposure and HLA in healthy donors. This PCR relied on a set of 60 Vbeta primers and 13 Jbeta primers. The table came from immunoSEQ multiplex PCR; TCRdb's copy has only in-frame clones and leaves some out. Of fewer than 150,000 clones listed, 73% are singletons. Germline V CDR1 and CDR2: MNHNY, SVGAGI (reference sequence). The CDR3 totals 14 residues. Trimming left V 5 bases short and J 5 bases short, with 15 bases between. Sequenced: PBMCs. This rearrangement joins TRBV6-6 to TRBJ1-1, with TRBD1 as a possible D gene (6 bases). The sequence was collected from a human donor in good health. CDR3: CASSTLGQGTEAFF. CDR3 nucleotides: TGTGCCAGCAGTACCCTCGGCCAGGGGACTGAAGCTTTCTTT.